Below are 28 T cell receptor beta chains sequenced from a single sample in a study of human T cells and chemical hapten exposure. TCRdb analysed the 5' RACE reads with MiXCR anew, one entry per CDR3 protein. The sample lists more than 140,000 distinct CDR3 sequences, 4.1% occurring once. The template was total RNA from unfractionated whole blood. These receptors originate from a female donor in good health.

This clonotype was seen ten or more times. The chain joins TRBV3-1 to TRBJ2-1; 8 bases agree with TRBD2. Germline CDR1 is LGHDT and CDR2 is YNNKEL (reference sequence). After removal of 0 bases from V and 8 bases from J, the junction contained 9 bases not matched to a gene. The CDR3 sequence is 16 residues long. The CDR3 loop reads CASSQEGAGAQDEQFF. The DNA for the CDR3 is TGTGCCAGCAGCCAAGAAGGAGCGGGGGCTCAGGATGAGCAGTTCTTC.

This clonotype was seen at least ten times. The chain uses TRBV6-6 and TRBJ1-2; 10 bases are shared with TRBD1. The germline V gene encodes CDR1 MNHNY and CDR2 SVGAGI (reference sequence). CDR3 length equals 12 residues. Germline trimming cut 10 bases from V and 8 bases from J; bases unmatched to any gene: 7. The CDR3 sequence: CATGQGVGGYTF. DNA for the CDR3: TGTGCCACCGGACAGGGGGTTGGAGGCTACACCTTC.

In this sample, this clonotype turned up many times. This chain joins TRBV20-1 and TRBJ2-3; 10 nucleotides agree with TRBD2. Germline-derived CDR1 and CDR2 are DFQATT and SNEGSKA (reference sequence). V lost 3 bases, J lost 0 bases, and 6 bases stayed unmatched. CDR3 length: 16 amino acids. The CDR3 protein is CSARETSGYSTDTQYF. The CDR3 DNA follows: TGCAGTGCTAGGGAGACTAGCGGGTATAGCACAGATACGCAGTATTTT.

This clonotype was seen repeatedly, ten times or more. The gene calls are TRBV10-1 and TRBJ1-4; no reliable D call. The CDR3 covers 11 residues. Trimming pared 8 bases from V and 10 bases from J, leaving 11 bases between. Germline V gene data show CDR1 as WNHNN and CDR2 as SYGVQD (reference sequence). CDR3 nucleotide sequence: TGCGCCAGCTACGGAAGACGAAAACTGTTTTTT. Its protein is CASYGRRKLFF.

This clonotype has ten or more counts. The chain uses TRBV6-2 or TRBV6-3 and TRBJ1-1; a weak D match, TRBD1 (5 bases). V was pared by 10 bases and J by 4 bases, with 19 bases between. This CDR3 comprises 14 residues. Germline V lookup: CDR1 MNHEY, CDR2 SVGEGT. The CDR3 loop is CATSDQGGSTEAFF. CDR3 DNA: TGTGCCACGTCAGACCAGGGAGGTAGCACTGAAGCTTTCTTT.

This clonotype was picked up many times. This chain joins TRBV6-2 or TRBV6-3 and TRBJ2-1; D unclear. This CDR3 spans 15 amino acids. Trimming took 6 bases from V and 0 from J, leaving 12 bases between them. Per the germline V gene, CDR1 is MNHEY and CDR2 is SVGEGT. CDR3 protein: CASSRPTGSYNEQFF. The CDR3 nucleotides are TGTGCCAGCAGCCGACCCACGGGCTCCTACAATGAGCAGTTCTTC.

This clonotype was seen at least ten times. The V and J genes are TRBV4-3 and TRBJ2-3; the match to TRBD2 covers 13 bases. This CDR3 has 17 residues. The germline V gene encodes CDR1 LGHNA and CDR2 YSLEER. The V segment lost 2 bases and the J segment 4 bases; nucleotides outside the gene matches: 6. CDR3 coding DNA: TGCGCCAGCAGCCAACTTGCCGGGACTAGCGGGGCAGATACGCAGTATTTT. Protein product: CASSQLAGTSGADTQYF.

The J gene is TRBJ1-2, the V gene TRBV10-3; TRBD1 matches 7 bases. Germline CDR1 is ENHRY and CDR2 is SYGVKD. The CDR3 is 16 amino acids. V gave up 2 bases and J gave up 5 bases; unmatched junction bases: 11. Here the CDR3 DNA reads TGTGCCATCAGTGAGCAGGGCAGGGGGAGTACTTATGGCTACACCTTC. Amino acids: CAISEQGRGSTYGYTF.

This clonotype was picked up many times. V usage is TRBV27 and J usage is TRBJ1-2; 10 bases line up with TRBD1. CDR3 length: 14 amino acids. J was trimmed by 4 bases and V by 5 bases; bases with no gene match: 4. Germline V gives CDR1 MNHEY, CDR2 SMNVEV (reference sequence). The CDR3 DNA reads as TGTGCCAGCAGTGGGGGGACAGGGGCCTATGGCTACACCTTC. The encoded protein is CASSGGTGAYGYTF.

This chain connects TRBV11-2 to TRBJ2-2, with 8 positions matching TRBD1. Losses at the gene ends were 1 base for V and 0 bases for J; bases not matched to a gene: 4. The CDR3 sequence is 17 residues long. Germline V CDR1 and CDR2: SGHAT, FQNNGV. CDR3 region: CASSLVLQGANTGELFF. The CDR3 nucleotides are TGTGCCAGCAGCTTAGTCCTACAGGGGGCGAACACCGGGGAGCTGTTTTTT.

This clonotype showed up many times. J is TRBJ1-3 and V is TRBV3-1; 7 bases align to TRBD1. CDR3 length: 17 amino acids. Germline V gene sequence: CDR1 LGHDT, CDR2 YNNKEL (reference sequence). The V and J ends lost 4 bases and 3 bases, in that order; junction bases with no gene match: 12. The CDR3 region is CASSPPGTVLYGNTIYF. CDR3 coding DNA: TGTGCCAGCAGCCCTCCCGGGACAGTACTCTATGGAAACACCATATATTTT.

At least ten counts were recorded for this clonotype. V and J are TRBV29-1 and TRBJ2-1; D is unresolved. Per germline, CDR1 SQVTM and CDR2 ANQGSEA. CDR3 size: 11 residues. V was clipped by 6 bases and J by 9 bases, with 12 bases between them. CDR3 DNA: TGCAGCGTCCATCATCGGCCTGAGCAGTTCTTC. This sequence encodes CSVHHRPEQFF.

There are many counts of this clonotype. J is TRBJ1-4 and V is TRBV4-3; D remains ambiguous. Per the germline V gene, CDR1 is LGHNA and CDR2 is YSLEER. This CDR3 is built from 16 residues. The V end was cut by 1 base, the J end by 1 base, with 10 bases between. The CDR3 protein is CASSQAGKLTNEKLFF. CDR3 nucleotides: TGCGCCAGCAGCCAAGCCGGGAAACTAACTAATGAAAAACTGTTTTTT.

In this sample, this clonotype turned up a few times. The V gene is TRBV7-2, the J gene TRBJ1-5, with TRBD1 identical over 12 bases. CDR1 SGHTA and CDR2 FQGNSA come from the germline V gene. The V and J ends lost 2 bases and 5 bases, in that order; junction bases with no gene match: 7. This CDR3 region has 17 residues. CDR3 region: CASSLTGTGGWDQPQHF. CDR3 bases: TGTGCCAGCAGCTTAACCGGGACAGGGGGCTGGGATCAGCCCCAGCATTTT.

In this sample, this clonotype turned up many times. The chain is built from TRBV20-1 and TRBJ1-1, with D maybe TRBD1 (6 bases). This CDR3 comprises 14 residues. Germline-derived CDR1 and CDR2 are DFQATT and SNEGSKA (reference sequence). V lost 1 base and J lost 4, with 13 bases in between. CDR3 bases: TGCAGTGCTAGAGTGGGGGGGGCTGGCACTGAAGCTTTCTTT. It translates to CSARVGGAGTEAFF.

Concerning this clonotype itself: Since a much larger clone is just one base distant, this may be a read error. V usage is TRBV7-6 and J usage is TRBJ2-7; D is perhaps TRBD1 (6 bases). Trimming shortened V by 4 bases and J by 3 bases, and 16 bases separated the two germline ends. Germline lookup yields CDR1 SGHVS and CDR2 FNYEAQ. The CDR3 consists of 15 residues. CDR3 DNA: TGTGCCAGCAGCTACACGGACAGTCGGGACTACGAGCAGTACTTC. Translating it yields CASSYTDSRDYEQYF.

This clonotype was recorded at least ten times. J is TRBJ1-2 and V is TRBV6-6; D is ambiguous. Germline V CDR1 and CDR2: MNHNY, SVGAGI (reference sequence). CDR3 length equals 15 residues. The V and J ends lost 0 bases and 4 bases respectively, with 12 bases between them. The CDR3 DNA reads TGTGCCAGCAGTTACTCGGAGACTCAGTCCTATGGCTACACCTTC. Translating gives CASSYSETQSYGYTF.

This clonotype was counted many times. CDR3 protein: CASSYRRVQGTEAFF. The DNA for the CDR3 is TGTGCCAGCAGTTACCGCAGGGTTCAAGGCACTGAAGCTTTCTTT. The chain uses TRBV6-5 and TRBJ1-1; tentatively, D is TRBD1 (5 bases). Germline lookup yields CDR1 MNHEY and CDR2 SVGAGI. This CDR3 spans 15 amino acids. Between the trimmed V and J ends, which lost 2 bases and 4 bases, there was a span of 14 bases.

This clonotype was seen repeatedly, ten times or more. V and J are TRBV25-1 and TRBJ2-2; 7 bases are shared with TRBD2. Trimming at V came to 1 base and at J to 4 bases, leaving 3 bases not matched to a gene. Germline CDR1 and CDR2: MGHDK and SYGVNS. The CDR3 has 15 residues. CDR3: CASSEFGTTTGELFF. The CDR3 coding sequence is TGTGCCAGCAGTGAATTCGGGACTACCACCGGGGAGCTGTTTTTT.

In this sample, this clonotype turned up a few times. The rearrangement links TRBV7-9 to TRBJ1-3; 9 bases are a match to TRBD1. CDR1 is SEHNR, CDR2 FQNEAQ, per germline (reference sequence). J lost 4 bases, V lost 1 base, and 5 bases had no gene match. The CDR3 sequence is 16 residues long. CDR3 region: CASSLGGQGSGNTIYF. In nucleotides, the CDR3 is TGTGCCAGCAGCTTAGGGGGACAGGGAAGCGGAAACACCATATATTTT. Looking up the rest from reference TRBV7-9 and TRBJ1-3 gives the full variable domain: DTGVSQNPRHKITKRGQNVTFRCDPISEHNRLYWYRQTLGQGPEFLTYFQNEAQLEKSRLLSDRFSAERPKGSFSTLEIQRTEQGDSAMYLCASSLGGQGSGNTIYFGEGSWLTVV.

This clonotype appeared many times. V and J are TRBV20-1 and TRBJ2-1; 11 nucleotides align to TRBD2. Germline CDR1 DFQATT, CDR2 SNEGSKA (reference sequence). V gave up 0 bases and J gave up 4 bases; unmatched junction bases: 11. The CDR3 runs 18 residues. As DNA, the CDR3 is TGCAGTGCTAGAGATGTAGAGCCTAGCGGGGGGTTGTACAATGAGCAGTTCTTC. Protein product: CSARDVEPSGGLYNEQFF.

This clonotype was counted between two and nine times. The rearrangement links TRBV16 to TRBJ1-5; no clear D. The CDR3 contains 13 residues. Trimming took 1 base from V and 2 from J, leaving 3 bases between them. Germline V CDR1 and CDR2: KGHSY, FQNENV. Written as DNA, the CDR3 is TGTGCCAGCAGCCAATACCGCAATCAGCCCCAGCATTTT. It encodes CASSQYRNQPQHF.

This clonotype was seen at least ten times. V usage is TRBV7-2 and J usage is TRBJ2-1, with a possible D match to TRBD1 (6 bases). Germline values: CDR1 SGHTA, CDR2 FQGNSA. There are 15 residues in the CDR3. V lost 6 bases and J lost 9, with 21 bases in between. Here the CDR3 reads CASSHTTQGIGEQFF. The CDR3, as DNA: TGTGCCAGCAGTCATACTACGCAGGGGATCGGTGAGCAGTTCTTC.

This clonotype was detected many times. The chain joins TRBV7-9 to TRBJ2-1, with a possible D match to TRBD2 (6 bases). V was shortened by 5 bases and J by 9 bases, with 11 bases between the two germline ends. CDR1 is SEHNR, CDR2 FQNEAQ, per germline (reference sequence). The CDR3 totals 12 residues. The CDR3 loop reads CASSLTSTEQFF. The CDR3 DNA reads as TGTGCCAGCAGCCTGACTAGTACTGAGCAGTTCTTC.

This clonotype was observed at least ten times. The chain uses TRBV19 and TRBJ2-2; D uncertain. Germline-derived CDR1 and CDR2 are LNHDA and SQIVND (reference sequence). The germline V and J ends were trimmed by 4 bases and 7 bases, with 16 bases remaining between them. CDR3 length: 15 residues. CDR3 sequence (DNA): TGTGCCAGTAGTACCACCTCGGCAGTGGGCGGGGAGCTGTTTTTT. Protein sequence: CASSTTSAVGGELFF.

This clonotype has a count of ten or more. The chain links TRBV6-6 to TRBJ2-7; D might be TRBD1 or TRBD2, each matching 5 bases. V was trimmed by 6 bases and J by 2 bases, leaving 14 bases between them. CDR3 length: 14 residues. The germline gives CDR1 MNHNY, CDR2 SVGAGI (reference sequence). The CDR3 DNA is TGTGCCAGCAGGCACGTCGGGGCCCCCTACGAGCAGTACTTC. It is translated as CASRHVGAPYEQYF.

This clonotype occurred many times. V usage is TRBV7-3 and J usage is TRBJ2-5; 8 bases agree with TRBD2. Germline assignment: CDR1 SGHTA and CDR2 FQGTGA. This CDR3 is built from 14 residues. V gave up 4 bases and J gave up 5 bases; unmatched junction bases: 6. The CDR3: CASSSSGGSETQYF. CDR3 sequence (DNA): TGTGCCAGCAGCTCCAGCGGGGGTTCCGAGACCCAGTACTTC.

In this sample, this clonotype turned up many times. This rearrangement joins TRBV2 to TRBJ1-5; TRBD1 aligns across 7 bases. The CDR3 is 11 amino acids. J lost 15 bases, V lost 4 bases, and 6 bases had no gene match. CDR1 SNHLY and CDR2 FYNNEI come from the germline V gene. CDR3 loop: CASSGGTAGHF. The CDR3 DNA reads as TGTGCCAGCAGTGGCGGGACAGCGGGGCATTTT.